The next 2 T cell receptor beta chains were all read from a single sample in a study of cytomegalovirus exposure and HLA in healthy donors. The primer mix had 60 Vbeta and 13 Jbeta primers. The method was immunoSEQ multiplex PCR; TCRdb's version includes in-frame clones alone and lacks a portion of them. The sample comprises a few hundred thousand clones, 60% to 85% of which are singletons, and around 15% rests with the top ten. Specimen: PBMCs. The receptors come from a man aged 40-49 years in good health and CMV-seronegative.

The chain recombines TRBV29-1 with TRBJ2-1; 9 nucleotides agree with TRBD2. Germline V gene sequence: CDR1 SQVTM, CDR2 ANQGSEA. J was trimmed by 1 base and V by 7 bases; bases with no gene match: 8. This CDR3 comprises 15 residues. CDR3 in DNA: TGCAGCGCCGGTAGCGGGAGAGGGTCCTACAATGAGCAGTTCTTC. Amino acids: CSAGSGRGSYNEQFF.

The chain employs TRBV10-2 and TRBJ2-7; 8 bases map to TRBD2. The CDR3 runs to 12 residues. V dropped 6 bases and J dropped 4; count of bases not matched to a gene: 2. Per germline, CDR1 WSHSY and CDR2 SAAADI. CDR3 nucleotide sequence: TGCGCCAGCAGCGGGGGGGCATACGAGCAGTACTTC. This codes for CASSGGAYEQYF.